A selection of T cell receptor beta chains follows, all from one sample in a study of cytomegalovirus exposure and HLA in healthy donors. Assay: immunoSEQ multiplex PCR; the TCRdb copy retains only in-frame clones and omits some. The table has 95,000 to 150,000 clones, approximately 77% seen once. The material sequenced was PBMCs. These receptor sequences come from a man between 18 and 35 years old in good health and CMV-seronegative. The CDR3 runs from the conserved cysteine through the conserved F or W. A D gene is named only where the DNA matches it firmly. The listing skips clone size in some rows; elsewhere it reads once, few, many or a size class.

d_gene	v_gene	j_gene	abundance	CDR3nt	CDR3aa
TRBD1	TRBV2	TRBJ1-1	.	TGTGCCAGCAGGGGACAGGGTTTAACTGAAGCTTTCTTT	CASRGQGLTEAFF
.	TRBV29-1	TRBJ1-2	once	TGCAGCGTTGAAGGTCAGGGGAGCTATGGCTACACCTTC	CSVEGQGSYGYTF
TRBD1	TRBV7-9	TRBJ2-1	.	TGTGCCAGCAGCCTTACCTCCGGGACAGTCTACAATGAGCAGTTCTTC	CASSLTSGTVYNEQFF
.	TRBV9	TRBJ1-3	.	TGTGCCAGCAGCGTCAGTGGCTTAATTGGAAACACCATATATTTT	CASSVSGLIGNTIYF
.	TRBV6-1	TRBJ1-1	.	TGTGCCGGGCCCTGTCTGATCTTT	CAGPCLIF
.	TRBV11-2	TRBJ2-1	once	TGTGCCAGCAGCTTCAGACCGGGAGAGGTCTACAATGAGCAGTTCTTC	CASSFRPGEVYNEQFF
.	TRBV28	TRBJ2-3	.	TGTGCCAGCAGCCCCCGTCAGGGATGGACAGATACGCAGTATTTT	CASSPRQGWTDTQYF
.	TRBV5-1	TRBJ2-2	.	TGCGCCAGCAGCTTCCGGGCAGGGGTGAACACCGGGGAGCTGTTTTTT	CASSFRAGVNTGELFF
TRBD1	TRBV19	TRBJ1-3	.	TGTGCCAGTAGTATGAGACAGGGGGCAGCTGGAAACACCATATATTTT	CASSMRQGAAGNTIYF
.	TRBV6-5	TRBJ1-2	.	TGTGCCAGCAGTTCCGGTCGGGTGGGCTATGGCTACACCTTC	CASSSGRVGYGYTF
.	TRBV7-2	TRBJ2-3	.	TGTGCCAGCAGCTTGGGCGATTCTAGCACAGATACGCAGTATTTT	CASSLGDSSTDTQYF
TRBD2	TRBV5-1	TRBJ2-3	.	TGCGCCAGCAGCTCACTAGCGGGGCCTTTTTTAACAGATACGCAGTATTTT	CASSSLAGPFLTDTQYF
.	TRBV28	TRBJ1-5	.	TGTGCCAGCAGTTTCCGAGTGTTCCTCACGGGAAATCAGCCCCAGCATTTT	CASSFRVFLTGNQPQHF
.	TRBV6-5	TRBJ1-5	.	TGTGCCAGCAAACCGGACCGCGGGGGCAATCAGCCCCAGCATTTT	CASKPDRGGNQPQHF
.	TRBV6-4	TRBJ1-1	.	TGTGCCAGCAGTGACTCACCGGGATCTAACACTGAAGCTTTCTTT	CASSDSPGSNTEAFF
.	TRBV10-3	TRBJ1-5	.	TGTGCCATCAGTGAACTGGGGCACAATCAGCCCCAGCATTTT	CAISELGHNQPQHF
.	TRBV2	TRBJ1-6	.	TGTGCCAGCATTTCCCAGGGTGGTTCACCCCTCCACTTT	CASISQGGSPLHF
TRBD1	TRBV11-2	TRBJ2-3	.	TGTGCCAGCAGCTTAGCAAGGCAGGGGGCAGATACGCAGTATTTT	CASSLARQGADTQYF
.	TRBV4-3	TRBJ2-1	.	TGCGCCAGCAGCCAAGATTGGCGGGGTGAGCAGTTCTTC	CASSQDWRGEQFF
.	TRBV6-5	TRBJ1-1	few	TGTGCCAGCAGATGGACACGCTTATTTGGCGAAGCTTTCTTT	CASRWTRLFGEAFF
.	TRBV5-1	TRBJ2-7	few	TGCGCCAGCAGCTTGGCCGAGGCTAGCGCCGCCTACGAGCAGTACTTC	CASSLAEASAAYEQYF
TRBD2	TRBV5-1	TRBJ2-1	once	TGCGCCAGCAGCCAATGGGCAGGGAGGGCCAATGAGCAGTTCTTC	CASSQWAGRANEQFF
TRBD1	TRBV10-3	TRBJ1-2	few	TGTGCCATCAGTGACCCCGACAGGGAAGGTCACTATGGCTACACCTTC	CAISDPDREGHYGYTF
.	TRBV29-1	TRBJ2-7	.	TGCAGCGCCGCATGGTCCTACGAGCAGTACTTC	CSAAWSYEQYF
TRBD1	TRBV14	TRBJ1-2	.	TGTGCCAGCAGCCAAGGAGGTTTCGGGACAGGGGGCGATTATGGCTACACCTTC	CASSQGGFGTGGDYGYTF
.	TRBV5-6	TRBJ1-2	.	TGTGCCAGCAGCTTGCGGTTCTATGGCTACACCTTC	CASSLRFYGYTF
TRBD1	TRBV6-5	TRBJ1-1	.	TGTGCCAGCAGCGGACAGGGGTCGAACACTGAAGCTTTCTTT	CASSGQGSNTEAFF
TRBD1	TRBV6-5	TRBJ1-2	.	TGTGCCAGCAGTCCCGGGACAGGCCTTAACTATGGCTACACCTTC	CASSPGTGLNYGYTF
.	TRBV27	TRBJ1-3	.	TGTGCCAGCAGTCCCCGTGGGGGCCTTTCTGGAAACACCATATATTTT	CASSPRGGLSGNTIYF
TRBD1	TRBV6-1	TRBJ1-2	.	TGTGCCAGCAGTGACCTGACAGGGAACTATGGCTACACCTTC	CASSDLTGNYGYTF
.	TRBV6-6	TRBJ1-2	.	TGTGCCAGCAGTTACTCCCAGGGGAACTATGGCTACACCTTC	CASSYSQGNYGYTF
.	TRBV27	TRBJ2-7	.	TGTGCCAGCAGTTCCAACTCCTACGAGCAGTACTTC	CASSSNSYEQYF
TRBD1	TRBV6-4	TRBJ2-3	.	TGTGCCAGCAGCCTAACAGGGGGCACAGATACGCAGTATTTT	CASSLTGGTDTQYF
TRBD2	TRBV15	TRBJ2-1	.	TGTGCCACCAGCAGAGTAGGCGGGGGGCACAATGAGCAGTTCTTC	CATSRVGGGHNEQFF
.	TRBV6-6	TRBJ2-7	.	TGTGCCACCTCCGGGACAAATCCCTACGAGCAGTACTTC	CATSGTNPYEQYF
TRBD1	TRBV5-6	TRBJ2-7	.	TGTGCCAGCAGGGTGACAGGGGGCGCCTCCCACGAGCAGTACTTC	CASRVTGGASHEQYF
.	TRBV7-9	TRBJ1-1	.	TGTTCCAGCTCGGGGGGGAACACTGAAGCTTTCTTT	CSSSGGNTEAFF